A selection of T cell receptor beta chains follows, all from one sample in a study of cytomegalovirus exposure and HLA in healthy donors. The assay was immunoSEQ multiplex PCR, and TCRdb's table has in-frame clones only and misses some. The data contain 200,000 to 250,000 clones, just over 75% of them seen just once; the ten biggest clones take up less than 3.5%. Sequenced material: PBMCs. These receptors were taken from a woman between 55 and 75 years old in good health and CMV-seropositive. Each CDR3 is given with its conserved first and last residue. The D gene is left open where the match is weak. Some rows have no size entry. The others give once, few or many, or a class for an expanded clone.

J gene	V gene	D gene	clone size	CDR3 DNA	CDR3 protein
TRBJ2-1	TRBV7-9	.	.	TGTGCCAGCAGCTCCGTCGGCAATGAGCAGTTCTTC	CASSSVGNEQFF
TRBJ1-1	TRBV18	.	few	TGTGCCAGCTCACCTTCACCAGGGTCGTCTGAAGCTTTCTTT	CASSPSPGSSEAFF
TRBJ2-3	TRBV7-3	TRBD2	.	TGTGCCAGCAGCCCCGGGGGGGCGGGGGATACGCAGTATTTT	CASSPGGAGDTQYF
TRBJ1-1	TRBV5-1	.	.	TGCGCCAGCAGCTTGGCCGGGCAGGGTGTAAACACTGAAGCTTTCTTT	CASSLAGQGVNTEAFF
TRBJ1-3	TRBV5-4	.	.	TGTGCCAGCAGACTGACAGGCGACGGAAACACCATATATTTT	CASRLTGDGNTIYF
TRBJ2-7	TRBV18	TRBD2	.	TGTGCCAGCTCGCTGGGACTAGCGGAGTCCTACGAGCAGTACTTC	CASSLGLAESYEQYF
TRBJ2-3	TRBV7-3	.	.	TGTGCCAGCAGTCGGTCCGCGATTACAGATACGCAGTATTTT	CASSRSAITDTQYF
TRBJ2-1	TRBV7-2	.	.	TGTGCCAGCAGCTCAATCCCCGGGGAACCTGAGCAGTTCTTC	CASSSIPGEPEQFF
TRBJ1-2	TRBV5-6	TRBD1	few	TGTGCCAGCAGCACCGGGACAGTCTATGGCTACACCTTC	CASSTGTVYGYTF
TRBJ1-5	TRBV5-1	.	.	TGCGCCAGCAGCGAGACAGGTGATAGCAATCAGCCCCAGCATTTT	CASSETGDSNQPQHF
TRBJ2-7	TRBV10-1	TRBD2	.	TGCGCCAGCAGTGAGGAGGCGGGAGTCCTCTCCTACGAGCAGTACTTC	CASSEEAGVLSYEQYF
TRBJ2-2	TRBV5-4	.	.	TGTGCCAGCAGCTTGGCCAGGACTAACACCGGGGAGCTGTTTTTT	CASSLARTNTGELFF
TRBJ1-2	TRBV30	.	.	TGTGCCTGGAGTGTAAGCGGGAATGGCTACACCTTC	CAWSVSGNGYTF
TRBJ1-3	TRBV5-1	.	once	TGCGCCAGCAGCCCGGGGGATTTTTATGGAAACACCATATATTTT	CASSPGDFYGNTIYF
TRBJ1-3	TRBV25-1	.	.	TGTGCCAGCAGTGAAGAGAATGGAAACACCATATATTTT	CASSEENGNTIYF
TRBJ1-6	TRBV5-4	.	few	TGTGCCAGCAGCTTATGGCAGGGCAGTTCACCCCTCCACTTT	CASSLWQGSSPLHF
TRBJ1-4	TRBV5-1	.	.	TGCGCCAGCAGCTTGGGGACAGTTAATGAAAAACTGTTTTTT	CASSLGTVNEKLFF
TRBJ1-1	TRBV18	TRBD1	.	TGTGCCAGCTCAACTTCAGGGGGCACTGAAGCTTTCTTT	CASSTSGGTEAFF
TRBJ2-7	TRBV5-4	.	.	TGTGCCAGCAGCTTGGCCGTAGCAGATTACGAGCAGTACTTC	CASSLAVADYEQYF
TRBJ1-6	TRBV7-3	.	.	TGTGCCAGCAGCTTACGGGGGGTGGTTTCACCCCTCCACTTT	CASSLRGVVSPLHF
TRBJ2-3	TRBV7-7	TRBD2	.	TGTGCCAGCAGCTTAGCCCGACTAGCGGGAGCGACAGATACGCAGTATTTT	CASSLARLAGATDTQYF
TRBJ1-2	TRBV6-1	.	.	TGTGCCAGCAGTGTGGGGGGCTATGGCTACACCTTC	CASSVGGYGYTF
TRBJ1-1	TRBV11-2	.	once	TGTGCCAGCAGCTTAAGCGAGAACACTGAAGCTTTCTTT	CASSLSENTEAFF
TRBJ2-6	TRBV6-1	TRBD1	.	TGTGCCAGCAGTGTCCGGGACAGATCTCTGGGAGCCAACGTCCTGACTTTC	CASSVRDRSLGANVLTF
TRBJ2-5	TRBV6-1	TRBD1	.	TGTGCCAGCAGCCGGACAGGGAATGGGCAAGAGACCCAGTACTTC	CASSRTGNGQETQYF
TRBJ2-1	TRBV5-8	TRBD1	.	TGTGCCAGCAGCTTCAGGGGGCCCTCCTACAATGAGCAGTTCTTC	CASSFRGPSYNEQFF
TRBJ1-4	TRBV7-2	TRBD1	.	TGTGCCAGCAGCTTACGACAGGGTGATGAAAAACTGTTTTTT	CASSLRQGDEKLFF
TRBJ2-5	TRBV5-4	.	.	TGTGCCAGCAGCCCCGGAGGGGAGAGGGAGACCCAGTACTTC	CASSPGGERETQYF
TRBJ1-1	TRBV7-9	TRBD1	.	TGTGCCAGCAGCTTGGGACAGGGGAACACTGAAGCTTTCTTT	CASSLGQGNTEAFF
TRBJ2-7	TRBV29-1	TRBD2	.	TGCAGCGTTAGGGATAGCGGGAGTACCTACGAGCAGTACTTC	CSVRDSGSTYEQYF
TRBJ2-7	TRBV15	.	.	TGTGCCACCAGCAGAGGAGGGATGGCCTACGAGCAGTACTTC	CATSRGGMAYEQYF
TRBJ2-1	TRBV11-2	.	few	TGTGCCAGCAGCCACCCCAGCTACAATGAGCAGTTCTTC	CASSHPSYNEQFF
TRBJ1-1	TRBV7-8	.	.	TGTGCCAGCAGCTCCCATTACCGCGTCGGGAACACTGAAGCTTTCTTT	CASSSHYRVGNTEAFF
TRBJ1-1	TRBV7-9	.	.	TGTTCCAGCAGCTTCAACAGGTCCGTGAACACTGAAGCTTTCTTT	CSSSFNRSVNTEAFF
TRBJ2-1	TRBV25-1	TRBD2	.	TGTGCCAGCAGTGACCCCACTAGCGGGGCCTACAATGAGCAGTTCTTC	CASSDPTSGAYNEQFF
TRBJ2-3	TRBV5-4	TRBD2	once	TGTGCCAGCAGTTTAGCGGGGGGGCGCACAGATACGCAGTATTTT	CASSLAGGRTDTQYF
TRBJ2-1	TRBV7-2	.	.	TGTGCCAGCATCAGAGGCTACCACAATGAGCAGTTCTTC	CASIRGYHNEQFF
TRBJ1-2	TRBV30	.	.	TGTGCCTGGAGCCCCGGGGGTGGCTACACCTTC	CAWSPGGGYTF
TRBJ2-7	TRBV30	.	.	TGTGCCTGGAGTGTAATTGGGACTTTCACCTACGAGCAGTACTTC	CAWSVIGTFTYEQYF
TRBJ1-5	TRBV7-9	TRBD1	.	TGTGCCAGCAGCCCCAGGGGGGATAGCAATCAGCCCCAGCATTTT	CASSPRGDSNQPQHF
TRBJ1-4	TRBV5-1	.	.	TGCGCCAGCAGCTTGGCCGGGACAAGGGATGAAAAACTGTTTTTT	CASSLAGTRDEKLFF
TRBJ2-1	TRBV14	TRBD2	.	TGTGCCAGCGGACGGGACTACTCCTACAATGAGCAGTTCTTC	CASGRDYSYNEQFF
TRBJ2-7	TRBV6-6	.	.	TGTGCCAGCAGTTACTCTACCGGGAGCGGATACGAGCAGTACTTC	CASSYSTGSGYEQYF
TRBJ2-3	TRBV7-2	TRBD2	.	TGTGCCGGGGGACTAGCGGGGTTCACAGATACGCAGTATTTT	CAGGLAGFTDTQYF
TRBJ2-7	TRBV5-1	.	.	TGCGCCAGCAGCTTGGACGCGCCCTACGAGCAGTACTTC	CASSLDAPYEQYF
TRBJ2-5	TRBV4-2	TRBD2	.	TGTGCCAGCAGCCAAGGCTTAACTAGCGGGGGGGGGTACCAAGAGACCCAGTACTTC	CASSQGLTSGGGYQETQYF
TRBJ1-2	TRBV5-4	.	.	TGTGCCAGCAGCTTGATGGAGGGGATGAACTATGGCTACACCTTC	CASSLMEGMNYGYTF
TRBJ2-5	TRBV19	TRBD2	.	TGTGCCAGTAGTACGGGGCTAGCGGCACCCGCGGGGGAGACCCAGTACTTC	CASSTGLAAPAGETQYF
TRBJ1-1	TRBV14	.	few	TGTGCCAGCAGCCTTCACCTGCCCACGGACACTGAAGCTTTCTTT	CASSLHLPTDTEAFF
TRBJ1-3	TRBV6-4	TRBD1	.	TGTGCCAACCTGGTCGGGACAGCCTCTGGAAACACCATATATTTT	CANLVGTASGNTIYF
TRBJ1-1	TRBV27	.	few	TGTGCCAGCAGTTTTAACGGGGGCACTGAAGCTTTCTTT	CASSFNGGTEAFF
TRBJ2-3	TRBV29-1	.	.	TGCAGCGTTCAGACAGACACAGATACGCAGTATTTT	CSVQTDTDTQYF
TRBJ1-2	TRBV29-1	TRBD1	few	TGCAGCGTTTCCGGGACAGGGGGCTCTCTTAGGTATGGCTACACCTTC	CSVSGTGGSLRYGYTF
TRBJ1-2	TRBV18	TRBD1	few	TGTGCCAGCTCTCGGGACAGTTATGGCTACACCTTC	CASSRDSYGYTF
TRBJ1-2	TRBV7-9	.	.	TGTGCCAGCAGCTTAGGCGAGGGTTTGGGCTATGGCTACACCTTC	CASSLGEGLGYGYTF
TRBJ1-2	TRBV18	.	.	TGTGCCAGCTCACCCCCCGGGATAGTGGCATCTGGCTACACCTTC	CASSPPGIVASGYTF
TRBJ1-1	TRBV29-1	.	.	TGCAGCGGCCTGACGGGGTTGGGGACTGAAGCTTTCTTT	CSGLTGLGTEAFF
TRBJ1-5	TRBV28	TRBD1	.	TGTGCCAGCAGTTCCCCCTTAACACAGGGGTTCAATCAGCCCCAGCATTTT	CASSSPLTQGFNQPQHF